The 12 T cell receptor beta chains presented below share a single source sample, sequenced in a study of blood T cell repertoires in COVID-19. The method was immunoSEQ multiplex PCR; TCRdb's version includes in-frame clones alone and lacks a portion of them. This sample has roughly 240,000 clones, with roughly four fifths found just once. The sample taken for sequencing was peripheral blood. These receptors all stem from a woman older than 75 with acute or convalescent COVID-19.

The chain employs TRBV19 and TRBJ1-1; no definite D call. The V gene lost 3 bases and the J gene lost 7 bases, with 12 bases spanning the gap. This CDR3 spans 13 amino acids. Germline values: CDR1 LNHDA, CDR2 SQIVND (reference sequence). The CDR3 here is CASSMSRTDEAFF. In DNA, the CDR3 is TGTGCCAGTAGTATGAGTCGTACAGATGAAGCTTTCTTT.

The V call is TRBV19, the J call TRBJ2-1, with TRBD2 matching 10 bases. Losses at the gene ends were 4 bases for V and 4 bases for J; bases not matched to a gene: 7. The germline V gene has CDR1 LNHDA and CDR2 SQIVND (reference sequence). The CDR3 has 16 amino acids. CDR3 sequence reads: CASSKTTSGVYNEQFF. In DNA, the CDR3 is TGTGCCAGTAGTAAGACAACTAGCGGGGTATACAATGAGCAGTTCTTC.

Comment on this clone: Mismatch with germline at one junction end may stem from a read error. The chain carries TRBV5-6 and TRBJ2-7; TRBD1 matches at 9 bases. Germline loops: CDR1 SGHDT, CDR2 YYEEEE. The length of the CDR3 is 18 residues. The CDR3 DNA follows: TGTGCCAGCAGTTTGGTCGCCGGTTTGGGGACAGGGATCTACGAGCAGTACTTC. Translated, it gives CASSLVAGLGTGIYEQYF. The whole variable domain, filled in from reference TRBV5-6 and TRBJ2-7, reads DAGVTQSPTHLIKTRGQQVTLRCSPKSGHDTVSWYQQALGQGPQFIFQYYEEEERQRGNFPDRFSGHQFPNYSSELNVNALLLGDSALYLCASSLVAGLGTGIYEQYFGPGTRLTVT.

This clone was detected only a few times. The gene calls are TRBV7-9 and TRBJ2-5, with D unclear. The CDR3 consists of 12 residues. Trimming pared 2 bases from V and 3 bases from J, leaving 4 bases between. From germline, CDR1 is SEHNR and CDR2 FQNEAQ (reference sequence). The CDR3 here is CASSLTEETQYF. The CDR3 coding sequence is TGTGCCAGCAGCTTAACAGAAGAGACCCAGTACTTC. Full variable domain (rest looked up from reference TRBV7-9 and TRBJ2-5): DTGVSQNPRHKITKRGQNVTFRCDPISEHNRLYWYRQTLGQGPEFLTYFQNEAQLEKSRLLSDRFSAERPKGSFSTLEIQRTEQGDSAMYLCASSLTEETQYFGPGTRLLVL.

This rearrangement joins TRBV6-5 to TRBJ2-7; TRBD1 matches 8 bases. This CDR3 comprises 12 residues. Germline loops: CDR1 MNHEY, CDR2 SVGAGI. V lost 8 bases and J lost 5; bases outside the gene matches: 5. Written as DNA, the CDR3 is TGTGCCAGCCGGGACAGGCAAAACGAGCAGTACTTC. Translated: CASRDRQNEQYF.

This clone has more than one count but fewer than ten. This CDR3 is CARGQVNYGYTF. CDR3 in DNA: TGTGCCCGAGGACAGGTTAACTATGGCTACACCTTC. The chain combines TRBV30 with TRBJ1-2; 7 nucleotides match TRBD1. Germline trimming cut 8 bases from V and 1 base from J; bases unmatched to any gene: 4. The CDR3 is 12 residues long. Per the germline V gene, CDR1 is GTSNPN and CDR2 is SVGIG (reference sequence).

The V and J genes are TRBV7-6 and TRBJ2-1; tentatively, D is TRBD2 (6 bases). CDR1 is SGHVS and CDR2 is FNYEAQ in the germline V gene. The CDR3 has 15 residues. Trimming left V 0 bases short and J 9 bases short, with 15 bases between. The CDR3, as DNA: TGTGCCAGCAGCTTAGCGGGAGGCAGGGATGGTGAGCAGTTCTTC. This codes for CASSLAGGRDGEQFF.

The chain has TRBV5-5 and TRBJ1-3; weak D call: TRBD1 (6 bases). CDR3 length: 16 amino acids. V gave up 4 bases and J gave up 0 bases, with 14 bases separating them. Per the germline V gene, CDR1 is SGHKS and CDR2 is YYEKEE (reference sequence). This chain's CDR3 is CASSVYRESSGNTIYF. Written as DNA, the CDR3 is TGTGCCAGCAGCGTTTACAGGGAGAGCTCTGGAAACACCATATATTTT.

The chain is built from TRBV18 and TRBJ2-7; 8 nucleotides agree with TRBD1. The CDR3 is made up of 14 amino acids. The V segment lost 5 bases and the J segment 2 bases; nucleotides outside the gene matches: 5. Per germline, CDR1 KGHSH and CDR2 LQKENI. In DNA form, the CDR3 reads TGTGCCAGCTCAGCTGGACAGGGAACCTACGAGCAGTACTTC. It translates to CASSAGQGTYEQYF. The variable domain in full, with the rest retrieved from reference TRBV18 and TRBJ2-7, is NAGVMQNPRHLVRRRGQEARLRCSPMKGHSHVYWYRQLPEEGLKFMVYLQKENIIDESGMPKERFSAEFPKEGPSILRIQQVVRGDSAAYFCASSAGQGTYEQYFGPGTRLTVT.

CDR3 coding DNA: TGTGCCACCAGTGATTTGCAGGGTTTCACTGAAGCTTTCTTT. Amino acids: CATSDLQGFTEAFF. The genes are TRBV24-1 and TRBJ1-1; D might be TRBD1 (5 bases). Trimming removed 0 bases at V and 4 bases at J, with 8 bases between. The CDR3 has 14 residues. Germline CDR1 KGHDR, CDR2 SFDVKD.

This chain connects TRBV6-6 to TRBJ2-1, with 8 bases fitting TRBD2. V lost 0 bases to trimming and J lost 9 bases; unmatched junction nucleotides: 7. The CDR3 sequence is 15 residues long. Germline CDR1 MNHNY, CDR2 SVGAGI (reference sequence). The CDR3 DNA reads as TGTGCCAGCAGTTACTCAGCGGGGGACCTCGGTGAGCAGTTCTTC. Its translation: CASSYSAGDLGEQFF.

This clone was seen a handful of times. This rearrangement joins TRBV5-6 to TRBJ1-4; 10 bases align to TRBD1. V was pared by 4 bases and J by 7 bases, with 13 bases of the junction left unmatched. There are 17 residues in the CDR3. Germline loops: CDR1 SGHDT, CDR2 YYEEEE. CDR3 sequence: CASSAGTGAQLGEKLFF. The DNA for the CDR3 is TGTGCCAGCAGCGCCGGGACAGGGGCGCAGCTCGGTGAAAAACTGTTTTTT.